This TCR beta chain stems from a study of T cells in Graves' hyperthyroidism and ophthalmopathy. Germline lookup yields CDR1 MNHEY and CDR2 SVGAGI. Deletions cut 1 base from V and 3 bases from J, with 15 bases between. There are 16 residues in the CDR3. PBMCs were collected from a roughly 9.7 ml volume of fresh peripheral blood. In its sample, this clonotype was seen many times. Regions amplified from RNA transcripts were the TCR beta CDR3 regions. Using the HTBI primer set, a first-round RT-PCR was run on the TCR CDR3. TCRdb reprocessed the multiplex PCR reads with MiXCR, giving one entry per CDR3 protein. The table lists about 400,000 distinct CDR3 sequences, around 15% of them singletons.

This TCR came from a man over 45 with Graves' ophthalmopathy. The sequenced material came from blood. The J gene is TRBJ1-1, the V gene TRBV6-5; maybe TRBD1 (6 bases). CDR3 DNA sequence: TGTGCCAGCAGTTACTTAAGCATACAGGGCCACACTGAAGCTTTCTTT. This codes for CASSYLSIQGHTEAFF.